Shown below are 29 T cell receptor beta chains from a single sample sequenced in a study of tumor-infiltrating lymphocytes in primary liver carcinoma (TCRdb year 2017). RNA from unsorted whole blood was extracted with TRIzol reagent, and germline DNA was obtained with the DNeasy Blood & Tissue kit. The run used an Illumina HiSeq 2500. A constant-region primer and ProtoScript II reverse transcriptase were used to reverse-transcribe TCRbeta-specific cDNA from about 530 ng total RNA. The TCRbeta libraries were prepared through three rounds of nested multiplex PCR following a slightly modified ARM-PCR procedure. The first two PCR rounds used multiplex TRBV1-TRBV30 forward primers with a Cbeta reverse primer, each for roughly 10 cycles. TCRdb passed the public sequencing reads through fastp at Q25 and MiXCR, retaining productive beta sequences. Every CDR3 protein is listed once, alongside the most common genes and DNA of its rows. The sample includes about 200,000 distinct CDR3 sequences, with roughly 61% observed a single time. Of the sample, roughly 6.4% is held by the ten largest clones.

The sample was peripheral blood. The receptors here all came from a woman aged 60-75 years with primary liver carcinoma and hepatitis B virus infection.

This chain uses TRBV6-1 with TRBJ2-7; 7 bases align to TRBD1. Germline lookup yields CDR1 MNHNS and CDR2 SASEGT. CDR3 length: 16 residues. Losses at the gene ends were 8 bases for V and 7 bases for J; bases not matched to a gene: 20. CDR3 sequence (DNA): TGTGCCAGCGCATATTTTTTGGGACAGAGGTCGCGGGAGCAGTACTTC. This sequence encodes CASAYFLGQRSREQYF.

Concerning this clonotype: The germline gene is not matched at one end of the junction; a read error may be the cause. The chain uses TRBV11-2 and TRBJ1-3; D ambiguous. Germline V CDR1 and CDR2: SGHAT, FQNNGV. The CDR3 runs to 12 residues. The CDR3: CANSHSGNTIYF. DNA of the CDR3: TGTGCCAACAGCCATAGTGGAAACACCATATATTTT.

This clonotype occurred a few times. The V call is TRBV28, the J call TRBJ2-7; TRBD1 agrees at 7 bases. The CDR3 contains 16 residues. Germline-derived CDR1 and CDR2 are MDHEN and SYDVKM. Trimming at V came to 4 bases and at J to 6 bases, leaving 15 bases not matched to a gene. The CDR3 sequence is CASSSYTQTGSSEQYF. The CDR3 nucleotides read TGTGCCAGCAGTTCCTACACCCAGACAGGGTCGAGCGAGCAGTACTTC.

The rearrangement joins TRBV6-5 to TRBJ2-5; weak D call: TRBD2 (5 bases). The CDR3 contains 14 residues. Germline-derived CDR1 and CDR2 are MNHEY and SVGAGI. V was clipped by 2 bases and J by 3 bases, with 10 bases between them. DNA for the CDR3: TGTGCCAGCAGTTACAGGAGCGGAGAAGAGACCCAGTACTTC. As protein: CASSYRSGEETQYF.

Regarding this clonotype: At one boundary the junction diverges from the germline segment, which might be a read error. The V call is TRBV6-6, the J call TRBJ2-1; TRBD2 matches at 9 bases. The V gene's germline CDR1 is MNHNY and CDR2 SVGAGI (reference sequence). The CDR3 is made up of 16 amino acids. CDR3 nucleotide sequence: TGTGTCAGCAGCCCCGATGCGGGAGGGATATACAATGAGCAGTTCTTC. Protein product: CVSSPDAGGIYNEQFF.

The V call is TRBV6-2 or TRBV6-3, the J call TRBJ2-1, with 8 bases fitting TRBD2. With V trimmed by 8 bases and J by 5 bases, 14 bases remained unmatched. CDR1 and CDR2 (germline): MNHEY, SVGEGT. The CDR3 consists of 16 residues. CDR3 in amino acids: CASGPMVLAANNEQFF. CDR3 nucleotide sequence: TGTGCCAGCGGGCCTATGGTACTAGCGGCTAACAATGAGCAGTTCTTC.

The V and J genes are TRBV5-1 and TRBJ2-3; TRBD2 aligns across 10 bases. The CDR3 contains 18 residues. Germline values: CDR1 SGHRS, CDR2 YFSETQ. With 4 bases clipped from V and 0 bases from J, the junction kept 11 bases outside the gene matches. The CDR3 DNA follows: TGCGCCAGCAGCCTAGTCCCGGGACTAGCGCAAAGCACAGATACGCAGTATTTT. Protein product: CASSLVPGLAQSTDTQYF.

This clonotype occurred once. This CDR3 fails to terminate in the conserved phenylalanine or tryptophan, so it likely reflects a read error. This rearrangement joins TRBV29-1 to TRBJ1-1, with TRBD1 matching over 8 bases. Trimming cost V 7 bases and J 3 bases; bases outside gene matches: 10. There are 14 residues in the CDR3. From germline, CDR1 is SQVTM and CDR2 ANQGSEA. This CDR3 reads CSAPSRGRDTEAFY. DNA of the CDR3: TGCAGCGCCCCCAGCAGGGGGCGGGACACTGAAGCTTTCTAT.

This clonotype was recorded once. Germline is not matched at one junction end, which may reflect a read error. The CDR3: CASSLVEIQETQYF. The CDR3 DNA sequence: TGTGCTAGCAGTTTGGTGGAGATACAAGAGACCCAGTACTTC. The chain couples TRBV28 to TRBJ2-5; D is ambiguous. CDR3 length: 14 amino acids. CDR1 and CDR2 from the germline V gene are MDHEN and SYDVKM.

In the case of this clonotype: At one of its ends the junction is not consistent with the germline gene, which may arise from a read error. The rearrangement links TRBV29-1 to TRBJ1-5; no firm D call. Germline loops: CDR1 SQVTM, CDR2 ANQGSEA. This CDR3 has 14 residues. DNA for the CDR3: TGTAGCGTTTCCTCCGTGAGTATCAATCAGCCCCAGCATTTT. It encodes CSVSSVSINQPQHF.

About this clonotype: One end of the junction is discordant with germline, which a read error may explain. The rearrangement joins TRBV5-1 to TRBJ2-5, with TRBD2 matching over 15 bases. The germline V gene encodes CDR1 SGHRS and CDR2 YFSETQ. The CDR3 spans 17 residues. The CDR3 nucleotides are TGCACCAGCAGCTTGGGACTAGCGGGAGGCCTTCAAGAGACCCAGTACTTC. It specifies CTSSLGLAGGLQETQYF. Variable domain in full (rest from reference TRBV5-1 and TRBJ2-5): KAGVTQTPRYLIKTRGQQVTLSCSPISGHRSVSWYQQTPGQGLQFLFEYFSETQRNKGNFPGRFSGRQFSNSRSEMNVSTLELGDSALYLCTSSLGLAGGLQETQYFGPGTRLLVL.

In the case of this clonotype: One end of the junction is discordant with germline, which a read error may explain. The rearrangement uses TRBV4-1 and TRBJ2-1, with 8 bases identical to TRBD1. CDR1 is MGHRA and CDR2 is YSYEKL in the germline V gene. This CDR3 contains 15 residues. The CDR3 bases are TGCGCAAGCAGCCAGGCTCCGGGACAGGACTATGAGCAGTTCTTC. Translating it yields CASSQAPGQDYEQFF.

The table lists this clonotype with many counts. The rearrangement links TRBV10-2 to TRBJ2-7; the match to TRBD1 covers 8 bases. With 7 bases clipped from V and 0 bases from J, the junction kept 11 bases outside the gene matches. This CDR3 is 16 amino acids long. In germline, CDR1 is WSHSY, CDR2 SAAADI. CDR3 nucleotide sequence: TGCGCCAGCACCACACCCCCAGGGGGCGGCTCCTACGAGCAGTACTTC. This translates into CASTTPPGGGSYEQYF.

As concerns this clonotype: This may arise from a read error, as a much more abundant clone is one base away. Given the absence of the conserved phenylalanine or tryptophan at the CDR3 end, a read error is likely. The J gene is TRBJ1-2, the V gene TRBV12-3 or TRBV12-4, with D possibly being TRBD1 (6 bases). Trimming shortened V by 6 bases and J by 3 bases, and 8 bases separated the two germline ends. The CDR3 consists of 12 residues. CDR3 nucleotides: TGTGCCAGCAGATCAGGGGACTATGGCTACACCCTC. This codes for CASRSGDYGYTL.

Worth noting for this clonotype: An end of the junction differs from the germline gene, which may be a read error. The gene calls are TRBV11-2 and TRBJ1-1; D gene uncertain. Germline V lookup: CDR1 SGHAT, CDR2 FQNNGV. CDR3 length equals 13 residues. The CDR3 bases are TGTGCCAGTAGCTTAGTTCCTATGGCTGCAGCTTTCTTT. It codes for CASSLVPMAAAFF. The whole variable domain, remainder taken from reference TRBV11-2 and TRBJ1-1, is EAGVAQSPRYKIIEKRQSVAFWCNPISGHATLYWYQQILGQGPKLLIQFQNNGVVDDSQLPKDRFSAERLKGVDSTLKIQPAKLEDSAVYLCASSLVPMAAAFFGQGTRLTVV.

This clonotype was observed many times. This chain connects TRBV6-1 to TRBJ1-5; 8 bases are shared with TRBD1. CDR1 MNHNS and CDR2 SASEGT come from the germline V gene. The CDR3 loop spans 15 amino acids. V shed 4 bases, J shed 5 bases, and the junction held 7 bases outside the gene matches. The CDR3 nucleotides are TGTGCCAGCAGTGTGGACAGGGCTGGGGATCAGCCCCAGCATTTT. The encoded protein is CASSVDRAGDQPQHF.

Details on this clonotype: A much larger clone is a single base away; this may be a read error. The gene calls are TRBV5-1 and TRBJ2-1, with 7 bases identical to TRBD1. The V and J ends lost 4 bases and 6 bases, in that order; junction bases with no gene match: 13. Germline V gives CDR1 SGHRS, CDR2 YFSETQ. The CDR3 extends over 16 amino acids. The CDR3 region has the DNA TGCGCCAGCAGCGGGACAGAACACGGGCGCCTCAATGAGCAGTTCTTC. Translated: CASSGTEHGRLNEQFF.

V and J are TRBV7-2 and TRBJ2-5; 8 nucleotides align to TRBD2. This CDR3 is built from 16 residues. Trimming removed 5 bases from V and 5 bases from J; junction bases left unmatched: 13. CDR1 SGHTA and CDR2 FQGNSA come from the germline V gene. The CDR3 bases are TGTGCCAGCAGCCACCTTAGGACTAGCCCATTGGAGACCCAGTACTTC. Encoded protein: CASSHLRTSPLETQYF.

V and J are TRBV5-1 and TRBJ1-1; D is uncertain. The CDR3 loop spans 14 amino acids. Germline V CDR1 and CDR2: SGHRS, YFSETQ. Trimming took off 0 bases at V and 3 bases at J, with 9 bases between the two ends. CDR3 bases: TGCGCCAGCAGCTTGGGTGCCAGAGACACTGAAGCTTTCTTT. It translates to CASSLGARDTEAFF.

The CDR3 is CASSPGLAGARGNTDTQYF. The CDR3 DNA is TGTGCCAGTAGCCCCGGACTAGCGGGGGCGCGGGGAAACACAGATACGCAGTATTTT. The chain employs TRBV11-1 and TRBJ2-3; 13 positions agree with TRBD2. This CDR3 spans 19 amino acids. CDR1 and CDR2 (germline): SGHAT, FQDESV (reference sequence). Trimming removed 9 bases from V and 2 bases from J; junction bases left unmatched: 17.

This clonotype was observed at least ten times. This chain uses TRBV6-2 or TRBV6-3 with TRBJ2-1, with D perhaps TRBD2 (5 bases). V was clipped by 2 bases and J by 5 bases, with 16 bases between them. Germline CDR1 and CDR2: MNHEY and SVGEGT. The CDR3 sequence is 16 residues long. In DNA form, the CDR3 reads TGTGCCAGCAGTTACGAGGGCTCCCGAGGGAACAATGAGCAGTTCTTC. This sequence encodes CASSYEGSRGNNEQFF.

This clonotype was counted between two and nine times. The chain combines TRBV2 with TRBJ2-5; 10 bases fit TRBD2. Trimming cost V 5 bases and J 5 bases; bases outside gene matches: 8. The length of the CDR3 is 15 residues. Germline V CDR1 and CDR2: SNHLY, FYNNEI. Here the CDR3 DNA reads TGTGCCAGCAGTAAGCTAGCGGGAGAGTCGGAGACCCAGTACTTC. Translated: CASSKLAGESETQYF.

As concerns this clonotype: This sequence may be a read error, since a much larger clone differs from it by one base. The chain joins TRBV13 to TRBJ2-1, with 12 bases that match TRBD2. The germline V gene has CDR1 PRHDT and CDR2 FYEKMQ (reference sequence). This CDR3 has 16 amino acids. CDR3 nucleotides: TGTGCCAGCAGCCCAACAGGACTAGCGGGGAGCAATGGGCAGTTCTTC. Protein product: CASSPTGLAGSNGQFF. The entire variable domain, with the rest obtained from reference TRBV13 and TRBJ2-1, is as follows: AAGVIQSPRHLIKEKRETATLKCYPIPRHDTVYWYQQGPGQDPQFLISFYEKMQSDKGSIPDRFSAQQFSDYHSELNMSSLELGDSALYFCASSPTGLAGSNGQFFGPGTRLTVL.

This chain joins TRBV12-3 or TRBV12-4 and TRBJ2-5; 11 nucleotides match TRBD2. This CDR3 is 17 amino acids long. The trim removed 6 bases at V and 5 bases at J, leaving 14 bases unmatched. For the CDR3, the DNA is TGTGCCAGCAGGAAGGGTGGTAGCGGGAGGGCCAGGGAGACCCAGTACTTC. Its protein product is CASRKGGSGRARETQYF.

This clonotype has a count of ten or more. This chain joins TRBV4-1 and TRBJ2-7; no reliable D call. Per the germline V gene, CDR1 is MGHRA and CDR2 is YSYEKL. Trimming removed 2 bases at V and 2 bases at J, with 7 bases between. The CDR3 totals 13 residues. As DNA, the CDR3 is TGCGCCAGCAGCCAATTTGGCCCCTACGAGCAGTACTTC. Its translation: CASSQFGPYEQYF.

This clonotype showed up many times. The CDR3 loop is CASSFNRQNIQYF. The CDR3 DNA reads as TGTGCCAGCAGCTTCAACAGACAAAACATTCAGTACTTC. The chain joins TRBV11-1 to TRBJ2-4; D is unresolved. V lost 3 bases and J 5 bases, leaving 8 bases between the germline ends. The germline V gene encodes CDR1 SGHAT and CDR2 FQDESV (reference sequence). This CDR3 spans 13 amino acids.

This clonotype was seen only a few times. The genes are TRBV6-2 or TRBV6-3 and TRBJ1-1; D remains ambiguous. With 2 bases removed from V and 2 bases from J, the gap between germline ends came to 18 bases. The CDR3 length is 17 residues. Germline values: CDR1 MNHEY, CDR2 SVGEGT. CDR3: CASSYPRTLNSNTEAFF. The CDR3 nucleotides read TGTGCCAGCAGTTACCCGAGGACCCTCAACTCCAACACTGAAGCTTTCTTT.

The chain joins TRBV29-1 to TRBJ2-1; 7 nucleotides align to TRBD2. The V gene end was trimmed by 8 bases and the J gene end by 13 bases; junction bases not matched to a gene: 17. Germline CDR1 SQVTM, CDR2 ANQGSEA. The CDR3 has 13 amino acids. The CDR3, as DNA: TGCAGCCTTGTTGGCGGGAGAGGTCGGGAACAGTTCTTC. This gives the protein CSLVGGRGREQFF.

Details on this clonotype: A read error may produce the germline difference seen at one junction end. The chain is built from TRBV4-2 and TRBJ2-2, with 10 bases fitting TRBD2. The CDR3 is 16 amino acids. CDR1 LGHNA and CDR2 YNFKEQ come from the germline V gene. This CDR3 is CASSPLAGTNTGEPFF. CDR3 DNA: TGTGCCAGCAGCCCACTAGCGGGGACGAACACCGGGGAGCCGTTTTTT.